The T cell receptor beta chain described here comes from a study of CD8+CD57+ T cells in acquired aplastic anemia. Whole-study context: An average of roughly 2.9 ug of DNA was obtained from sorted CD4+ and CD8+ cells.

This clonotype appeared many times. The V end was cut by 3 bases, the J end by 4 bases, with 16 bases between. The CDR3 extends over 15 amino acids. Germline V gives CDR1 SGHRS, CDR2 YFSETQ. Selection for sequencing was limited to patients who had shown CD8+CD57+ cell expansion by flow cytometry. Profiling of TCR beta VDJ combinations and CDR3 sequences used genomic DNA as template. TCRdb reprocessed the reads via MiXCR and lists one record per CDR3 protein. Among about 220,000 distinct CDR3 sequences listed, 47% were seen once. The chain couples TRBV5-1 to TRBJ2-5; D is perhaps TRBD2 (7 bases). The sequence came from a human donor with aplastic anemia. Material: sorted CD4+, CD8+, or CD8+CD57+ T cells (not recorded which) from PBMCs. The CDR3 region has the DNA TGCGCCAGCAGCTCCGCGGGACGGGGGGCAGAGACCCAGTACTTC. Translating gives CASSSAGRGAETQYF.